The present T cell receptor (beta chain) was sequenced within a study of blood T cell repertoires in COVID-19. Study overall: T cells, B-cell-depleted T cells, or PBMCs supplied cDNA or gDNA.

As handled by the study authors: Counts of nucleated cells, estimated from reference gene primer amplification, were obtained. Sequencing used immunoSEQ multiplex PCR; TCRdb keeps in-frame clones, though not all of them. Clone size and the V and J calls come from that table; the DNA yielded D and trimming. The data hold about 220,000 clones, with more than 70% observed a single time. This sequence originates from an elderly woman with acute or convalescent COVID-19. The sequenced material came from peripheral blood.

This CDR3 is CASSLGEEGRAEKLFF. DNA for the CDR3: TGTGCCAGCAGCTTGGGTGAAGAGGGAAGGGCTGAAAAACTGTTTTTT. This chain links TRBV5-4 with TRBJ1-4; D remains unclear. Looked up from germline, CDR1 is SGHNT and CDR2 is YYREEE (reference sequence). Trimming removed 0 bases at V and 7 bases at J, with 16 bases between. CDR3 length equals 16 residues.